The present TCR beta chain was sequenced within a study of blood T cells in healthy people across ages. About the study: About one barcoded beta molecule was captured per two T cells (by template switching). Study outcomes and limitations: Conclusively comparing naive with antigen-experienced cells was impossible with unsorted PBMCs.

Sample donors were healthy Caucasian individuals that came from Russia, aged 6 to 90. Notes on this clonotype: Its antigen is not identified.

Germline-derived CDR1 and CDR2 are SEHNR and FQNEAQ (reference sequence). This CDR3 spans 11 amino acids. Trimming stripped 4 bases from V and 13 bases from J, with 13 bases between. With a J-beta primer mix and a sample-barcoded 5' primer, a second PCR ran about 7 to 11 cycles. TCRdb reprocessed the 5' RACE reads via MiXCR and lists one record per CDR3 protein. Among about 1.5 million distinct CDR3 sequences, 42% were seen once, and the ten largest hold under 5%. The sequencing input was blood. The chain combines TRBV7-9 with TRBJ2-5; the D is unclear. This clonotype originated in a young woman in good health. CDR3 residues: CASSWVSALYF. In DNA, the CDR3 is TGTGCCAGCAGCTGGGTGAGCGCCTTGTACTTC.